The TCR beta chain described here comes from a study of blood T cells in healthy people across ages. They isolated at least 7 million PBMCs from each sample. Next came a second PCR, run for 7 to 11 cycles, which used a sample-barcoded 5' primer along with a J-beta primer mix. Using its own MiXCR run on the 5' RACE reads, TCRdb lists one record per CDR3 protein. The sample lists about 1.8 million distinct CDR3 sequences; about 49% were seen once. This CDR3 region has 13 residues. J gave up 9 bases and V 7 bases, and 9 bases lay outside the gene matches. The germline V gene has CDR1 SQVTM and CDR2 ANQGSEA.

The source is a woman between 40 and 50 years old in good health. Specimen: blood. This rearrangement joins TRBV29-1 to TRBJ2-1; 10 bases match TRBD1. The CDR3 nucleotides are TGCAGCGCTACGACAGGGGGCTGGGGTGAGCAGTTCTTC. Protein: CSATTGGWGEQFF.